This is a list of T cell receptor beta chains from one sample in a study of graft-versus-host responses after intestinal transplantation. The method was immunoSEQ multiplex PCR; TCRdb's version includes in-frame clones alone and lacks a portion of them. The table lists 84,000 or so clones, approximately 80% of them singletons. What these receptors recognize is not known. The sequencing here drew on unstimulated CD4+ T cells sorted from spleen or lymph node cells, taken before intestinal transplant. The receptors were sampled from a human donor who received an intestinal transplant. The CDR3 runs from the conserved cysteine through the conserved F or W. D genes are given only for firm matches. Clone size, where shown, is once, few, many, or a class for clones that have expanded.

TGTGCCAGCAGTCCCCCCGGGACAGTCAATCAGCCCCAGCATTTT CASSPPGTVNQPQHF TRBD1 TRBJ1-5 TRBV28 .
TGCAGTGCTAACAGGGGGCGAGGCTACACCTTC CSANRGRGYTF TRBD1 TRBJ1-2 TRBV20-1 .
TGTGCCAGCAGTCGACTAGCGGGAGATAGAGAGACCCAGTACTTC CASSRLAGDRETQYF TRBD2 TRBJ2-5 TRBV6-1 .
TGCGCCAGCATCAACAGGGATGACTACGAGCAGTACTTC CASINRDDYEQYF . TRBJ2-7 TRBV10-1 .
TGTGCCAGCAGTCTCACCGATACTGGGGGGGAGACCCAGTACTTC CASSLTDTGGETQYF . TRBJ2-5 TRBV6-1 few
TGTGCCAGCAGCGTGGGACAGGGGTATGTTGGCTACACCTTC CASSVGQGYVGYTF TRBD1 TRBJ1-2 TRBV5-4 .
TGTGCCAGCAGCCGCGGGGGGGCCGGGGAGACCCAGTACTTC CASSRGGAGETQYF TRBD2 TRBJ2-5 TRBV7-2 .
TGCGCCAGCAGTGAAGGGACAAGCGACCAAGAGACCCAGTACTTC CASSEGTSDQETQYF . TRBJ2-5 TRBV10-1 .
TGCGCCAGCAGCCAAGACCCTAGCGGGAGCTTCAAGGCCGGGGAGCTGTTTTTT CASSQDPSGSFKAGELFF TRBD2 TRBJ2-2 TRBV4-1 few
TGTGCCAGCCGCTATCGGGTCTTCACAGATACGCAGTATTTT CASRYRVFTDTQYF . TRBJ2-3 TRBV6-5 .
TGTGCCAGCAGCTTCCGGGACAGGGGGCTGTACGAGCAGTACTTC CASSFRDRGLYEQYF TRBD1 TRBJ2-7 TRBV5-6 .
TGTGCCAGCAGCTTAGCCGGGGAGACCCAGTACTTC CASSLAGETQYF . TRBJ2-5 TRBV11-2 .
TGTGCCAGCAGAGAGGGACAGGCGAGTCAGCCCCAGCATTTT CASREGQASQPQHF TRBD1 TRBJ1-5 TRBV28 .
TGTGCCAGCAGCAACTCGAGGGGGCCCGGGGAGCTGTTTTTT CASSNSRGPGELFF TRBD1 TRBJ2-2 TRBV6-1 once
TGTGCCAGCAGCATCATACAGGGCTGGACTGAAGCTTTCTTT CASSIIQGWTEAFF . TRBJ1-1 TRBV2 once
TGTGCCAGCAGATCCCGAACGAGTAGGGGGCAGAGCACCGGGGAGCTGTTTTTT CASRSRTSRGQSTGELFF TRBD1 TRBJ2-2 TRBV7-9 .
TGCAGCGTTGATGAAGCCCTAGCGGGGCTATACAATGAGCAGTTCTTC CSVDEALAGLYNEQFF TRBD2 TRBJ2-1 TRBV29-1 once
TGTGCCAGCAGCACCGACATGAGCGGGAGACCCTACGAGCAGTACTTC CASSTDMSGRPYEQYF TRBD2 TRBJ2-7 TRBV7-9 .
TGTGCCACCCGGGGCAGGGAGGCTGGGGCCAACGTCCTGACTTTC CATRGREAGANVLTF . TRBJ2-6 TRBV10-3 .
TGTGCCAGCGGCCCCGGGACAGCCTACGAGCAGTACTTC CASGPGTAYEQYF TRBD1 TRBJ2-7 TRBV19 .
TGTGCCAGCAGTGTGGGACAGGGGGCGCGTGGGGTCTACGAGCAGTACTTC CASSVGQGARGVYEQYF TRBD1 TRBJ2-7 TRBV25-1 .
TGTGCCTGGAGTCGAGGGGGCGGTGGGGCCAACGTCCTGACTTTC CAWSRGGGGANVLTF TRBD1 TRBJ2-6 TRBV30 .